One sample yielded the 21 T cell receptor beta chains listed below, sequenced in a study of blood T cells in healthy people across ages (dated by TCRdb to between 2014 and 2017). The library was prepared using 5' RACE. Sequencing instrument: Illumina HiSeq 2500. A second PCR of roughly 7 to 11 cycles was performed with a sample-barcoded 5' primer and a J-beta primer mix. TCRdb itself trimmed the public reads at Q25 with fastp, ran MiXCR and retained productive beta chains. All rows with the same CDR3 protein become a single entry with the most common DNA and genes. This sample gives approximately 1.5 million distinct CDR3 sequences in total; approximately 39% of them show up just once. Of the sample, 4% is held by the ten largest clones. Material for sequencing was blood. These receptors all stem from a woman aged 18-29 years in good health.

This clonotype was seen at least ten times. The chain has TRBV10-3 and TRBJ2-3; D possibly corresponds to TRBD2 (5 bases). Germline CDR1 and CDR2: ENHRY and SYGVKD. This CDR3 region has 15 residues. V was shortened by 0 bases and J by 2 bases, with 9 bases between the two germline ends. The CDR3 DNA follows: TGTGCCATCAGTGAGTCGAGCGGCCTCACAGATACGCAGTATTTT. This sequence encodes CAISESSGLTDTQYF.

The V gene is TRBV20-1, the J gene TRBJ2-7; D remains unclear. From germline, CDR1 is DFQATT and CDR2 SNEGSKA (reference sequence). The length of the CDR3 is 13 residues. V was pared by 3 bases and J by 1 base, with 10 bases between. The CDR3 sequence: CSASTDVSYEQYF. The CDR3 DNA reads as TGCAGTGCTAGCACGGACGTATCCTACGAGCAGTACTTC.

This chain connects TRBV12-3 or TRBV12-4 to TRBJ2-4; D unclear. Near its end, the DNA agrees better with TRBJ2-7, so the J call may be wrong. The length of the CDR3 is 14 residues. CDR3 sequence: CASSSVPSRYEQYF. The CDR3 DNA is TGTGCCAGCAGTTCAGTCCCCAGTCGGTACGAGCAGTACTTC.

CDR3 sequence (DNA): TGTGCCAGCAGTGCTGCGGCTAGCGACCAAGAGACCCAGTACTTC. Translation gives CASSAAASDQETQYF. V is TRBV7-2 and J is TRBJ2-5, with a tentative D call TRBD2 (6 bases). V lost 6 bases and J 0 bases, leaving 14 bases between the germline ends. The CDR3 length is 15 residues. Per germline, CDR1 SGHTA and CDR2 FQGNSA. The entire variable domain, with the rest obtained from reference TRBV7-2 and TRBJ2-5, is as follows: GAGVSQSPSNKVTEKGKDVELRCDPISGHTALYWYRQSLGQGLEFLIYFQGNSAPDKSGLPSDRFSAERTGGSVSTLTIQRTQQEDSAVYLCASSAAASDQETQYFGPGTRLLVL.

V and J are TRBV27 and TRBJ2-1; 10 nucleotides agree with TRBD2. Germline V gives CDR1 MNHEY, CDR2 SMNVEV (reference sequence). After removal of 6 bases from V and 7 bases from J, the junction contained 3 bases not matched to a gene. This CDR3 comprises 13 residues. For the CDR3, the DNA is TGTGCCAGCAGGACTAGCGGGTGGAATGAGCAGTTCTTC. Translating it yields CASRTSGWNEQFF.

This clonotype was seen only a few times. The rearrangement links TRBV7-9 to TRBJ2-5, with 7 positions matching TRBD1. Germline CDR1 SEHNR, CDR2 FQNEAQ (reference sequence). The CDR3 runs 14 residues. V gave up 5 bases and J gave up 5 bases; unmatched junction bases: 8. Here the CDR3 reads CASSQAYRGETQYF. CDR3 bases: TGTGCCAGCAGCCAAGCTTACAGGGGTGAGACCCAGTACTTC. Combining the CDR3 with reference TRBV7-9 and TRBJ2-5 gives the whole variable domain DTGVSQNPRHKITKRGQNVTFRCDPISEHNRLYWYRQTLGQGPEFLTYFQNEAQLEKSRLLSDRFSAERPKGSFSTLEIQRTEQGDSAMYLCASSQAYRGETQYFGPGTRLLVL.

The chain is built from TRBV15 and TRBJ2-1; no firm D call. The CDR3 is 12 amino acids. V was clipped by 0 bases and J by 7 bases, with 4 bases between them. Germline CDR1 LNHNV, CDR2 YYDKDF (reference sequence). The chain's CDR3 is CATSRDGNEQFF. For the CDR3, the DNA is TGTGCCACCAGCAGAGATGGGAATGAGCAGTTCTTC.

Only a few counts were recorded for this clonotype. A much larger clone is a single base away; this may be a read error. This chain uses TRBV7-2 with TRBJ2-7, with D possibly TRBD2 on 5 matching bases. CDR3 length: 15 residues. Germline lookup yields CDR1 SGHTA and CDR2 FQGNSA. Trimming stripped 4 bases from V and 7 bases from J, with 20 bases between. Here the CDR3 DNA reads TGTGCCAGCAGCTCCGGAGCTAGCCGGTACAATGAGCAGTACTTC. Translation: CASSSGASRYNEQYF.

Comments on this clonotype: Its ends do not fully match the called genes, so a read error is possible. The CDR3 DNA is TGTGCCGCCAGTGATGGGACTAGCGGTTCCTACGAGCAGTACTTC. This sequence encodes CAASDGTSGSYEQYF. The V gene is TRBV24-1, the J gene TRBJ2-7; 11 nucleotides match TRBD2. CDR3 size: 15 residues. CDR1 and CDR2 (germline): KGHDR, SFDVKD.

The chain joins TRBV7-2 to TRBJ2-7; 13 bases are shared with TRBD2. Germline trimming cut 2 bases from V and 0 bases from J; bases unmatched to any gene: 4. CDR3 length: 17 amino acids. CDR1 and CDR2 from the germline V gene are SGHTA and FQGNSA. CDR3 protein: CASSLFGTSGISYEQYF. The CDR3 nucleotides are TGTGCCAGCAGCTTATTTGGGACTAGCGGGATCTCCTACGAGCAGTACTTC.

The table lists this clonotype with many counts. The J gene is TRBJ1-5, the V gene TRBV5-1, with D hard to call. The CDR3 loop spans 14 amino acids. V lost 4 bases and J lost 0, with 8 bases in between. Germline CDR1 is SGHRS and CDR2 is YFSETQ. The CDR3 is CASSPGNSNQPQHF. The CDR3 DNA reads as TGCGCCAGCAGCCCGGGAAATAGCAATCAGCCCCAGCATTTT.

V and J are TRBV29-1 and TRBJ2-7; D unresolved. The J call is in doubt because the DNA end fits TRBJ2-5 better. The V gene's germline CDR1 is SQVTM and CDR2 ANQGSEA. This CDR3 spans 14 amino acids. CDR3 sequence (DNA): TGCAGCGTTGAAGGTGATCTCGCTCGAGAGACCCAGTACTTC. This translates into CSVEGDLARETQYF.

As to this clonotype: Germline and junction disagree at one end, which may indicate a read error. The V and J genes are TRBV12-3 or TRBV12-4 and TRBJ2-1; 8 bases agree with TRBD2. The length of the CDR3 is 16 residues. The CDR3 reads CASRSHGTRTYDEQFF. The CDR3 DNA follows: TGTGCCAGCAGATCACACGGGACTAGGACCTACGATGAGCAGTTCTTC.

The rearrangement links TRBV20-1 to TRBJ2-5; no firm D call. CDR3 size: 11 residues. Germline CDR1 is DFQATT and CDR2 is SNEGSKA (reference sequence). V was cut by 8 bases and J by 5 bases, with 12 bases left in between. CDR3 bases: TGCAGTCCAAACCAGGAGGAGACCCAGTACTTC. Protein product: CSPNQEETQYF.

This clonotype was seen at least ten times. This chain joins TRBV11-2 and TRBJ2-1; D gene unclear. V lost 1 base and J 5 bases, leaving 6 bases between the germline ends. CDR1 is SGHAT and CDR2 is FQNNGV in the germline V gene. The CDR3 extends over 13 amino acids. The chain's CDR3 is CASSLGLNNEQFF. The CDR3 coding sequence is TGTGCCAGCAGCTTAGGCCTAAACAATGAGCAGTTCTTC.

The genes are TRBV10-3 and TRBJ1-1, with D perhaps matching TRBD1 (5 bases). Trimming stripped 7 bases from V and 2 bases from J, with 14 bases between. The germline CDR1 and CDR2 sequences are ENHRY and SYGVKD. The CDR3 is made up of 14 amino acids. The CDR3 spells CAITDSFSNTEAFF. The CDR3 DNA reads TGTGCCATCACCGACAGTTTCTCCAACACTGAAGCTTTCTTT.

The rearrangement uses TRBV7-9 and TRBJ1-2; D unclear. The CDR3 spans 12 residues. V was pared by 2 bases and J by 4 bases, with 5 bases between. Per germline, CDR1 SEHNR and CDR2 FQNEAQ (reference sequence). For the CDR3, the DNA is TGTGCCAGCAGCTTAACCACCTATGGCTACACCTTC. Its protein is CASSLTTYGYTF.

V gene TRBV27 combines with J gene TRBJ2-3; 8 bases line up with TRBD2. Germline-derived CDR1 and CDR2 are MNHEY and SMNVEV (reference sequence). The CDR3 runs 15 residues. With V trimmed by 1 base and J by 1 base, 1 base remained unmatched. CDR3: CASSLLRGGTDTQYF. CDR3 nucleotide sequence: TGTGCCAGCAGTTTATTGCGGGGGGGCACAGATACGCAGTATTTT.

The gene calls are TRBV20-1 and TRBJ2-1; 11 bases match TRBD2. The DNA matches TRBJ2-7 better at its end, which makes the J call doubtful. Germline CDR1 DFQATT, CDR2 SNEGSKA (reference sequence). The CDR3 covers 16 residues. CDR3 nucleotides: TGCGGTACCGGGACTAGCGGTGTCAGCTCCTACAATGAGCAGTACTTC. It translates to CGTGTSGVSSYNEQYF.

This clonotype was counted only a few times. The chain links TRBV19 to TRBJ2-1; D is possibly TRBD2 (5 bases). Looked up from germline, CDR1 is LNHDA and CDR2 is SQIVND (reference sequence). The germline V and J ends were trimmed by 3 bases and 5 bases, with 11 bases remaining between them. CDR3 size: 14 residues. Here the CDR3 DNA reads TGTGCCAGTAGTATGTGGGTCGGGGACAATGAGCAGTTCTTC. Its protein is CASSMWVGDNEQFF.

This clonotype was detected only once. A read error may produce the germline difference seen at one junction end. The chain uses TRBV20-1 and TRBJ1-5, with D tentatively TRBD1 (5 bases). Germline CDR1 and CDR2: DFQATT and SNEGSKA (reference sequence). CDR3 length: 16 amino acids. The CDR3 is CSARALTAYSNQPQHF. The CDR3 DNA reads TGCAGTGCCAGAGCTTTGACAGCTTATAGCAATCAGCCCCAGCATTTT.